One and the same sample provided the 13 T cell receptor beta chains below, sequenced in a study of T cell responses to AZD1222 COVID-19 vaccine. The table came from immunoSEQ multiplex PCR; TCRdb's copy has only in-frame clones and leaves some out. This repertoire shows about 110,000 clones, roughly nine tenths found once; its top ten account for approximately 5.2%. The sequenced sample was peripheral blood, obtained on day 0 of AZD1222 vaccination. These receptors came from an adult in good health.

The chain links TRBV15 to TRBJ2-5; D unresolved. The length of the CDR3 is 13 residues. V was trimmed by 8 bases and J by 3 bases, leaving 13 bases between them. In germline, CDR1 is LNHNV, CDR2 YYDKDF (reference sequence). In nucleotides, the CDR3 is TGTGCCACCGGAGAACAGACTGAAGAGACCCAGTACTTC. This encodes CATGEQTEETQYF.

The chain joins TRBV5-4 to TRBJ2-3; 11 nucleotides line up with TRBD1. Germline CDR1 is SGHNT and CDR2 is YYREEE (reference sequence). This CDR3 is built from 17 residues. Trimming removed 1 base from V and 1 base from J; junction bases left unmatched: 5. The CDR3: CASSLPGTGGGTDTQYF. The CDR3 coding sequence is TGTGCCAGCAGCTTGCCCGGGACAGGGGGTGGCACAGATACGCAGTATTTT.

This chain connects TRBV11-2 to TRBJ2-1; the D call may be TRBD1 or TRBD2 (6 bases each). V lost 5 bases and J lost 7, with 21 bases in between. This CDR3 contains 16 residues. CDR1 and CDR2 (germline): SGHAT, FQNNGV. The CDR3 reads CASSQGLGGNRNEQFF. DNA of the CDR3: TGTGCCAGCAGCCAGGGGCTGGGGGGCAATAGGAATGAGCAGTTCTTC.

The chain is built from TRBV30 and TRBJ1-1; D is undetermined. The CDR3 runs to 12 residues. Between the trimmed V and J ends, which lost 3 bases and 6 bases, there was a span of 11 bases. Germline loops: CDR1 GTSNPN, CDR2 SVGIG (reference sequence). CDR3 residues: CAWRDVDPEAFF. The CDR3 region has the DNA TGTGCCTGGAGGGACGTTGATCCTGAAGCTTTCTTT. The full variable domain, its missing parts supplied by reference TRBV30 and TRBJ1-1, is SQTIHQWPATLVQPVGSPLSLECTVEGTSNPNLYWYRQAAGRGLQLLFYSVGIGQISSEVPQNLSASRPQDRQFILSSKKLLLSDSGFYLCAWRDVDPEAFFGQGTRLTVV.

This clone was detected ten times or more. V usage is TRBV7-9 and J usage is TRBJ2-3; 8 bases match TRBD2. The CDR3 extends over 17 amino acids. With 6 bases clipped from V and 0 bases from J, the junction kept 11 bases outside the gene matches. The germline V gene has CDR1 SEHNR and CDR2 FQNEAQ (reference sequence). CDR3 DNA sequence: TGTGCCAGCAGAGCAGCGGGGGATCTCCCTAGCACAGATACGCAGTATTTT. Protein product: CASRAAGDLPSTDTQYF.

This clone was counted only a few times. The chain recombines TRBV7-9 with TRBJ2-7; no clear D. CDR1 is SEHNR and CDR2 is FQNEAQ in the germline V gene (reference sequence). This CDR3 spans 12 amino acids. V lost 2 bases and J 7 bases, leaving 9 bases between the germline ends. The CDR3 coding sequence is TGTGCCAGCAGCTTATCGTGGGGAGAGCAGTACTTC. This gives the protein CASSLSWGEQYF.

The rearrangement uses TRBV28 and TRBJ1-6; no firm D call. CDR1 and CDR2 (germline): MDHEN, SYDVKM. V lost 4 bases to trimming and J lost 5 bases, with 15 bases between them. This CDR3 comprises 16 residues. The CDR3 region has the DNA TGTGCCAGCAGTTCCCTCCGTAGGGCTAATAATTCACCCCTCCACTTT. As protein: CASSSLRRANNSPLHF. Full variable domain (rest looked up from reference TRBV28 and TRBJ1-6): DVKVTQSSRYLVKRTGEKVFLECVQDMDHENMFWYRQDPGLGLRLIYFSYDVKMKEKGDIPEGYSVSREKKERFSLILESASTNQTSMYLCASSSLRRANNSPLHFGNGTRLTVT.

The chain employs TRBV6-5 and TRBJ1-1; D is ambiguous. The V end lost 8 bases, the J end lost 0 bases, and 13 bases lay between the germline ends. CDR3 length equals 14 residues. Germline-derived CDR1 and CDR2 are MNHEY and SVGAGI. CDR3 DNA: TGTGCCAGCGGCCGCGGGGATTTGAACACTGAAGCTTTCTTT. Amino acid sequence: CASGRGDLNTEAFF.

Only one count was recorded for this clone. This sequence joins TRBV19 and TRBJ2-3, with 12 bases aligning to TRBD2. Trimming at V came to 5 bases and at J to 4 bases, leaving 4 bases not matched to a gene. Germline CDR1 is LNHDA and CDR2 is SQIVND (reference sequence). The CDR3 has 15 amino acids. The CDR3 sequence: CASSPTSGSSDTQYF. The CDR3 coding sequence is TGTGCCAGTAGTCCGACTAGCGGGAGTTCAGATACGCAGTATTTT.

The J gene is TRBJ2-7, the V gene TRBV7-2; D possibly corresponds to TRBD2 (6 bases). CDR1 is SGHTA, CDR2 FQGNSA, per germline. The CDR3 is 12 residues long. Trimming stripped 6 bases from V and 12 bases from J, with 18 bases between. As DNA, the CDR3 is TGTGCCAGCAGAGTTGCGGGGCACCGGGTGTACTTC. It codes for CASRVAGHRVYF.

This clone has a single count. The chain couples TRBV28 to TRBJ2-1; D ambiguous. This CDR3 spans 15 amino acids. Trimming removed 3 bases at V and 4 bases at J, with 13 bases between. Germline V gene lookup returns CDR1 MDHEN and CDR2 SYDVKM. The CDR3 loop reads CASSFTPDEYNEQFF. CDR3 DNA: TGTGCCAGCAGTTTCACCCCGGACGAGTACAATGAGCAGTTCTTC.

The chain has TRBV5-1 and TRBJ1-4; TRBD1 is a possible D gene (5 bases). The CDR3 has 15 amino acids. V dropped 7 bases and J dropped 0 bases, with 13 bases sitting between them. Per germline, CDR1 SGHRS and CDR2 YFSETQ. The CDR3 sequence is CASRRQTATNEKLFF. CDR3 coding DNA: TGCGCCAGCCGCAGACAGACTGCAACTAATGAAAAACTGTTTTTT.

This clone was seen a single time. This chain's CDR3 is CAWSVGSLGGYTF. DNA for the CDR3: TGTGCCTGGAGTGTCGGAAGTTTGGGTGGCTACACCTTC. The rearrangement links TRBV30 to TRBJ1-2; D is unclear. The CDR3 length is 13 residues. The germline CDR1 and CDR2 sequences are GTSNPN and SVGIG (reference sequence). Between the trimmed V and J ends, which lost 0 bases and 7 bases, there was a span of 12 bases.